This is a list of T cell receptor beta chains from one sample in a study of OX40 agonist ivuxolimab in advanced cancers. Repertoires were generated with immunoSEQ multiplex PCR, while TCRdb's copy carries only in-frame clones and drops some. The data contain about 86,000 clones, 87% of them singletons. The material was CD4+ or CD8+ T cells sorted from blood, obtained in a trial of the OX40 agonist ivuxolimab. The receptors derive from an adult with an advanced solid tumor such as melanoma, head and neck, liver or kidney cancer. CDR3s include the opening cysteine and the closing phenylalanine or tryptophan. D genes are given only for firm matches. Clone size is stated in some rows and not others, as once, few, many or a class when expanded.

j_call	d_call	v_call	cdr3_length	clone_size	cdr3_nt	cdr3_aa
TRBJ1-1	-	TRBV4-1	16	-	TGCGCCAGCAGCCAAGGCGGCAGTTCCATGAACACTGAAGCTTTCTTT	CASSQGGSSMNTEAFF
TRBJ1-4	TRBD1	TRBV28	12	-	TGTGCCAGCAGTTTCTCGCAGGGGGGACTGTTTTTT	CASSFSQGGLFF
TRBJ2-1	-	TRBV7-2	13	-	TGTGCCAGCAGCTTAGGTCGGTACAATGAGCAGTTCTTC	CASSLGRYNEQFF
TRBJ2-3	-	TRBV2	11	-	TGTGCCAGCAGTGTGGGGGATACGCAGTATTTT	CASSVGDTQYF
TRBJ2-2	-	TRBV18	14	-	TGTGCCAGCTCACCCCGGGAGAACACCGGGGAGCTGTTTTTT	CASSPRENTGELFF
TRBJ2-4	TRBD2	TRBV5-1	15	-	TGCGCCAGCAGCTTGGTTTCGGGGGGCAAAAACATTCAGTACTTC	CASSLVSGGKNIQYF
TRBJ2-7	TRBD1	TRBV6-5	15	few	TGTGCCAGCAGCTTCCGACAGGGAAGCTCCTACGAGCAGTACTTC	CASSFRQGSSYEQYF
TRBJ1-3	-	TRBV5-1	14	-	TGCGCCAGCAGCTTGGAGGTCGGGGGAAACACCATATATTTT	CASSLEVGGNTIYF
TRBJ1-1	-	TRBV10-3	15	-	TGTGCCATCAGTCCTAGGGGGAGCAGGGACACTGAAGCTTTCTTT	CAISPRGSRDTEAFF
TRBJ2-1	TRBD2	TRBV20-1	11	-	TGCAGTGCCCGCGGACTAGCGGAGCAGTTCTTC	CSARGLAEQFF
TRBJ1-1	TRBD1	TRBV10-3	18	-	TGTGCCATCAGTGAGTCAAACAGGGGGCAACGATCTGGCACTGAAGCTTTCTTT	CAISESNRGQRSGTEAFF
TRBJ2-7	TRBD1	TRBV11-2	15	-	TGTGCCAGCAGCTTAGGAGACAGGGGCCACTACGAGCAGTACTTC	CASSLGDRGHYEQYF
TRBJ1-4	TRBD1	TRBV5-1	15	-	TGCGCCAGCAGCTTAGGAACAGGGGGCCGTGAAAAACTGTTTTTT	CASSLGTGGREKLFF
TRBJ2-2	TRBD2	TRBV7-2	14	-	TGTGCCAGCAGCCGGACTAGGAGTGACGGGGAGCTGTTTTTT	CASSRTRSDGELFF
TRBJ2-2	TRBD2	TRBV6-1	13	-	TGTGCCAGCAGGGGACTAACCACCGGGGAGCTGTTTTTT	CASRGLTTGELFF
TRBJ2-3	-	TRBV2	14	-	TGTGCCAGCGGGCGGGTCCCTAGCACAGATACGCAGTATTTT	CASGRVPSTDTQYF
TRBJ1-2	TRBD1	TRBV5-4	13	-	TGTGCCAGCAGCTTACAGGGGGCAGGTGGCTACACCTTC	CASSLQGAGGYTF
TRBJ2-5	TRBD2	TRBV7-9	18	-	TGTGCCAGCAGCTTAGCGGGGTGGACTAGCGGGAGAGGTGAGACCCAGTACTTC	CASSLAGWTSGRGETQYF
TRBJ2-1	-	TRBV7-2	17	-	TGTGCCAGCAGTCAACAAGGGGGAGGGCCTCCCTACAATGAGCAGTTCTTC	CASSQQGGGPPYNEQFF
TRBJ2-1	TRBD2	TRBV29-1	17	-	TGCAGCGTTGATGGTAGTAGCGGGGGGCCTACCTACAATGAGCAGTTCTTC	CSVDGSSGGPTYNEQFF
TRBJ2-2	TRBD1	TRBV18	15	-	TGTGCCAGCTCACCAGAGGGACAGGGGACCGGGGAGCTGTTTTTT	CASSPEGQGTGELFF
TRBJ1-1	-	TRBV2	17	-	TGTGCCAGCAGGTCGGACCCGGGCCGCTCATCGAACACTGAAGCTTTCTTT	CASRSDPGRSSNTEAFF
TRBJ2-5	TRBD1	TRBV25-1	16	-	TGTGCCAGCAGTGAATACTGGGGTAGACAGGGAGAGACCCAGTACTTC	CASSEYWGRQGETQYF
TRBJ2-7	-	TRBV11-2	11	-	TGTGCCAGCAGCTACGTCGAGGAGCAGTACTTC	CASSYVEEQYF
TRBJ1-5	-	TRBV27	15	-	TGTGCCAGCAGTCCCTGGAGGGAAGGGGGTCAGCCCCAGCATTTT	CASSPWREGGQPQHF
TRBJ2-1	-	TRBV7-3	16	-	TGTGCCAGCAGCTTAAATCCAGGGAGCTCCTACAATGAGCAGTTCTTC	CASSLNPGSSYNEQFF
TRBJ1-5	-	TRBV30	14	-	TGTGCCTGGAGTGTACCACAGGAGAATCAGCCCCAGCATTTT	CAWSVPQENQPQHF
TRBJ2-3	-	TRBV25-1	14	once	TGTGCCAGCTCGGTGTGGGGGACGGGAGATACGCAGTATTTT	CASSVWGTGDTQYF
TRBJ1-2	-	TRBV28	12	few	TGTGCCAGCGAGCGGGACGCAATCGGCTACACCTTC	CASERDAIGYTF
TRBJ2-7	-	TRBV6-5	12	-	TGTGCCAGCAGCAGGGACACCTACGAGCAGTACTTC	CASSRDTYEQYF
TRBJ2-6	-	TRBV18	17	once	TGTGCCAGCTCACCACAAGCGGGTGACTCTGGGGCCAACGTCCTGACTTTC	CASSPQAGDSGANVLTF
TRBJ2-3	-	TRBV6-5	13	-	TGTGCCAGCAAAGGGACTAGCACAGATACGCAGTATTTT	CASKGTSTDTQYF
TRBJ2-3	TRBD2	TRBV5-4	16	-	TGTGCCAGCAGCTTGAGGCGCGGCGGGGGGGGAGATACGCAGTATTTT	CASSLRRGGGGDTQYF
TRBJ1-3	-	TRBV4-2	15	-	TGTGCCAGCAGCCAAGATCCGACAGGTGGAAACACCATATATTTT	CASSQDPTGGNTIYF
TRBJ2-4	-	TRBV7-2	17	-	TGTGCCAGCAGCTCCCATCGATGGGGGGCTGCCAAAAACATTCAGTACTTC	CASSSHRWGAAKNIQYF
TRBJ1-1	TRBD1	TRBV5-1	13	-	TGCGCCAGCAGATCCGGACAGGTTAATGAAGCTTTCTTT	CASRSGQVNEAFF
TRBJ1-1	-	TRBV30	12	-	TGTGCCTGTGGGCAGGGGAACACTGAAGCTTTCTTT	CACGQGNTEAFF
TRBJ1-2	-	TRBV7-2	16	-	TGTGCCAGCAGCTTAGTTGGGGGGGACACTAACTATGGCTACACCTTC	CASSLVGGDTNYGYTF
TRBJ2-7	-	TRBV11-2	15	-	TGTGCCAGCAGCTTAGACAGGGTAGAACCCTACGAGCAGTACTTC	CASSLDRVEPYEQYF
TRBJ1-3	-	TRBV7-2	11	-	TGTGCCAGCAGCGTAGGAAACACCATATATTTT	CASSVGNTIYF
TRBJ2-5	-	TRBV5-1	15	once	TGCGCCAGCTCCCCGGCCCGGCTGCTTGGAGAGACCCAGTACTTC	CASSPARLLGETQYF
TRBJ2-3	-	TRBV7-9	14	-	TGTGCCAGCAGCTTAAGTTATGGCACAGATACGCAGTATTTT	CASSLSYGTDTQYF
TRBJ1-5	-	TRBV28	15	-	TGTGCCAGCAGTCTTCTTCGGGGGCTGGATCAGCCCCAGCATTTT	CASSLLRGLDQPQHF
TRBJ1-2	-	TRBV4-1	17	-	TGCGCCAGCAGCCAAGAGGGGGGGGGAGCAGGCAACTATGGCTACACCTTC	CASSQEGGGAGNYGYTF
TRBJ2-3	-	TRBV7-3	17	once	TGTGCCAGCAGCTCCCAGGCGAGGGGGTTTGGTATAGATACGCAGTATTTT	CASSSQARGFGIDTQYF
TRBJ2-7	-	TRBV30	12	-	TGTGCCTGGAGTGTTGGGTTATACGAGCAGTACTTC	CAWSVGLYEQYF